These 14 T cell receptor beta chains came from one sample sequenced in a study of response to subunit inactivated influenza vaccine. In TCRdb, the RT-PCR reads were re-called with MiXCR into one record per CDR3 protein. The sample contains 650,000 to 800,000 distinct CDR3 sequences, more than 11% of which appear only once. Sample: PBMCs from blood, taken roughly 2 weeks before vaccination. The receptors were gathered from a man aged 50 to 60 who received an inactivated influenza vaccine.

As for this clonotype: At one end the junction does not follow the germline gene, possibly because of a read error. The chain is built from TRBV4-3 and TRBJ2-7, with TRBD2 matching over 7 bases. Germline values: CDR1 LGHNA, CDR2 YSLEER. This CDR3 contains 13 residues. The CDR3, as DNA: TGTGCCAGCAGCCAGGGACTATCCTACGAGCAGTACTTC. Translating it yields CASSQGLSYEQYF.

The rearrangement uses TRBV4-3 and TRBJ2-3, with 7 bases matching TRBD2. This CDR3 contains 13 residues. After removal of 3 bases from V and 6 bases from J, the junction contained 3 bases not matched to a gene. Germline assignment: CDR1 LGHNA and CDR2 YSLEER. The CDR3 bases are TGCGCCAGCAGCCAGCTAGCGGACGATACGCAGTATTTT. Translated, it gives CASSQLADDTQYF.

The chain couples TRBV20-1 to TRBJ2-3; TRBD2 matches 13 bases. CDR1 and CDR2 (germline): DFQATT, SNEGSKA (reference sequence). The V and J ends lost 2 bases and 9 bases, in that order; junction bases with no gene match: 2. This CDR3 comprises 13 residues. The CDR3 reads CSARTSGRGTQYF. The CDR3 nucleotides are TGCAGTGCTAGAACTAGCGGGAGGGGGACGCAGTATTTT.

This clonotype has a handful of counts. The rearrangement uses TRBV18 and TRBJ1-2; a possible D gene is TRBD1 (6 bases). V lost 4 bases, J lost 2 bases, and 11 bases lay in between. The CDR3 runs 14 residues. Germline V CDR1 and CDR2: KGHSH, LQKENI. The CDR3 nucleotides are TGTGCCAGCTCACAACTAACAGGGAACTATGGCTACACCTTC. Amino acid sequence: CASSQLTGNYGYTF.

This clonotype was seen only a few times. The genes are TRBV7-9 and TRBJ2-1; tentative D call: TRBD2 (5 bases). The V gene lost 5 bases and the J gene lost 0 bases, with 11 bases spanning the gap. Germline V lookup: CDR1 SEHNR, CDR2 FQNEAQ (reference sequence). This CDR3 has 15 residues. DNA of the CDR3: TGTGCCAGCAGCCTACTGGGAGACTCCTACAATGAGCAGTTCTTC. Translation: CASSLLGDSYNEQFF.

The CDR3 here is CASIRVTGELFF. The CDR3 nucleotides are TGTGCCAGCATCCGCGTCACCGGGGAGCTGTTTTTT. This rearrangement joins TRBV12-3 or TRBV12-4 to TRBJ2-2; unclear D gene. Trimming removed 7 bases at V and 4 bases at J, with 7 bases between. The CDR3 is made up of 12 amino acids.

This clonotype was seen ten or more times. The rearrangement links TRBV20-1 to TRBJ2-3; tentatively, D is TRBD1 (6 bases). The germline V gene has CDR1 DFQATT and CDR2 SNEGSKA (reference sequence). CDR3 size: 12 residues. V lost 3 bases, J lost 4 bases, and 8 bases lay in between. CDR3 residues: CSASKGADTQYF. DNA for the CDR3: TGCAGTGCTAGCAAGGGGGCAGATACGCAGTATTTT.

This sequence joins TRBV6-2 or TRBV6-3 and TRBJ2-7; TRBD2 agrees at 11 bases. The CDR3 is 19 residues long. The germline gives CDR1 MNHEY, CDR2 SVGEGT. Trimming removed 5 bases from V and 3 bases from J; junction bases left unmatched: 18. The CDR3 DNA follows: TGTGCCAGCAGTAGTATTCTTCAAAAAGGGACTAGCGGCCTCTACGAGCAGTACTTC. Residues: CASSSILQKGTSGLYEQYF.

The chain uses TRBV20-1 and TRBJ2-3; TRBD1 matches 11 bases. The CDR3 is 13 residues long. Germline assignment: CDR1 DFQATT and CDR2 SNEGSKA (reference sequence). J gave up 10 bases and V 7 bases, and 10 bases lay outside the gene matches. The CDR3 is CSDNGQGAGPQYF. CDR3 nucleotides: TGCAGTGACAATGGACAGGGGGCTGGGCCGCAGTATTTT.

This clonotype has just a few counts. The chain links TRBV4-2 to TRBJ2-1, with 7 bases identical to TRBD1. With V trimmed by 0 bases and J by 7 bases, 9 bases remained unmatched. The CDR3 spans 16 residues. Per the germline V gene, CDR1 is LGHNA and CDR2 is YNFKEQ. The DNA of the CDR3 is TGTGCCAGCAGCCAAGAGACAGGGAAGGAGGTAAATGAGCAGTTCTTC. This sequence encodes CASSQETGKEVNEQFF.

J is TRBJ1-2 and V is TRBV7-9; 9 bases are a match to TRBD1. The CDR3 consists of 15 residues. Germline loops: CDR1 SEHNR, CDR2 FQNEAQ (reference sequence). V lost 5 bases and J lost 4; bases outside the gene matches: 8. CDR3: CASSAWDRVPYGYTF. The CDR3 DNA reads as TGTGCCAGCAGCGCCTGGGACAGGGTCCCCTATGGCTACACCTTC.

The genes are TRBV2 and TRBJ2-2; possible D gene TRBD1, 5 bases. The ends were cut back, 0 bases at V and 1 base at J, with 9 bases in the middle. CDR3 length equals 16 residues. Germline V gene data show CDR1 as SNHLY and CDR2 as FYNNEI. CDR3 in DNA: TGTGCCAGCAGTGAAGCGGGGCAGGGGAACACCGGGGAGCTGTTTTTT. This gives the protein CASSEAGQGNTGELFF.

Only a few counts were recorded for this clonotype. The chain uses TRBV6-2 or TRBV6-3 and TRBJ2-2, with TRBD2 matching 7 bases. The V segment lost 2 bases and the J segment 6 bases; nucleotides outside the gene matches: 12. The CDR3 has 17 residues. The germline V gene has CDR1 MNHEY and CDR2 SVGEGT. DNA for the CDR3: TGTGCCAGCAGTTACCTCGGGGGGATGATTATCTCCGGGGAGCTGTTTTTT. This gives the protein CASSYLGGMIISGELFF.

CDR3 coding DNA: TGTGCCAGCAGCCTCCTGGGGATAGCGGGGGGAGATACGCAGTATTTT. Its protein is CASSLLGIAGGDTQYF. The genes are TRBV4-2 and TRBJ2-3; TRBD2 matches at 10 bases. This CDR3 is built from 16 residues. After removal of 4 bases from V and 5 bases from J, the junction contained 9 bases not matched to a gene. Germline assignment: CDR1 LGHNA and CDR2 YNFKEQ.